Below, one TCR beta chain is given with its context. This clone was picked up one time. It has no known antigen specificity. Base-call qualities are not available, and no considerably larger clone is one nucleotide away. CDR1 MNHEY and CDR2 SVGAGI are derived from the germline V gene. A distance of 14 bases separates the germline ends of V and J, which lose 7 bases and 2 bases respectively. The CDR3 starts with the cysteine, ends with the phenylalanine, and has 14 residues. Only the CDR3 DNA is retained, 42 bases long and in frame from the first base. The sample is drawn from a study of blood T cell repertoires in COVID-19 (dated by TCRdb to the early 2020s). With respect to the entire study: Samples covering the acute and convalescent phases of COVID-19 were provided by collaborators in the United States, Italy and Spain. The prospective study material was composed of cDNA or gDNA derived from T cells, B-cell-depleted T cells, or PBMCs. The dataset comprised deeply sampled blood TCRbeta repertoires from subjects exposed to, actively infected with, or recovered from COVID-19. The repertoires were made available in a free public database intended to serve as a resource for research on the immune response to SARS-CoV-2. Samples came from the ongoing ImmuneRACE study (first 160 participants) plus 1,254 subjects from 6 global collaborators. Nearly every sample came with metadata listing a de-identified subject ID, COVID-19 status, age in years and sex. Where available, HLA class I and class II types were taken from metadata supplied by the sample provider and were not determined by assay-based typing. Findings and caveats that apply to the study as a whole: Clinical and demographic metadata were provided uncurated, with the amount varying by source and participant.

TCRbeta CDR3 regions were amplified from genomic DNA using the immunoSEQ Assay, a bias-controlled multiplex PCR. Per the authors' processing: Nucleated cell counts per sample were estimated from amplification of reference gene primers within the assay. To quantify the absolute abundance of each unique TCRbeta CDR3 rearrangement, sequence reads were collapsed and filtered. For each sample, productive Simpson clonality was calculated by taking the square root of Simpson's diversity index across productive rearrangements. Not all clones reach the TCRdb copy of this immuneACCESS table, which keeps in-frame sequences only. Checked studies attribute under half of the gap to unresolved V genes and leave the rest unexplained. V and J calls plus clone size are reproduced from that table; the DNA served to infer D and trimming. This sample comprises tens of thousands of clones, about four fifths of them detected only once. The ten largest clonotypes hold about 19% of the sample.

Collaborating institutions collected whole blood in K2EDTA tubes following their own protocols. For TCRbeta analysis, collaborators shipped samples as frozen whole blood, isolated PBMCs, or DNA extracted from either of those sample types. In this chain, TRBV6-5 is recombined with TRBJ1-1, with TRBD1 as a weak D call on 5 bases. The TCR originated in a human donor in a cohort sampled during active COVID-19. The specimen sequenced was peripheral blood. CDR3 loop: CASTIHQGNTEAFF. The bases are TGTGCCAGCACGATTCATCAGGGAAACACTGAAGCTTTCTTT.